This T cell receptor beta chain comes out of a study of neurological immune-mediated disorders. General observations from the study: When grouped phylogenetically, the repertoires of 18 of the 34 multiple sclerosis patients fell together in one related-CDR3 cluster, which is a possible signature.

TCRdb independently ran MiXCR on the 5' RACE reads; one entry per CDR3 protein. Among tens of thousands of distinct CDR3 sequences listed, nearly 3.5% were seen once. This clonotype was recorded many times. Its antigen remains unidentified. V was pared by 1 base and J by 6 bases, with 9 bases of the junction left unmatched. CDR3 length: 15 residues. CDR1 and CDR2 (germline): DFQATT, SNEGSKA (reference sequence). The chain couples TRBV20-1 to TRBJ1-2, with TRBD1 matching 9 bases. The sample comprised PBMCs. This TCR came from a man aged 35 to 55 with multiple sclerosis. CDR3: CSARVVRDRVNGYTF. For the CDR3, the DNA is TGCAGTGCTAGAGTTGTTCGGGACAGGGTTAATGGCTACACCTTC.